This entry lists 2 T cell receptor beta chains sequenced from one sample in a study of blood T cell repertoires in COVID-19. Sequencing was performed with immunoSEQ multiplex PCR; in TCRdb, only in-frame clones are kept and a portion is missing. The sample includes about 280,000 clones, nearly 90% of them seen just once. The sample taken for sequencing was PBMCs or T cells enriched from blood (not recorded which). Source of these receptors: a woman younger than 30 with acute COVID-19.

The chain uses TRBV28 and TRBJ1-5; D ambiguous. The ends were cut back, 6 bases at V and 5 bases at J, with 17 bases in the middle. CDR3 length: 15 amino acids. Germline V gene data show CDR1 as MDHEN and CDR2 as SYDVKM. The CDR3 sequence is CASRPTRGSYQPQHF. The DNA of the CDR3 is TGTGCCAGCAGACCAACTCGAGGATCTTATCAGCCCCAGCATTTT.

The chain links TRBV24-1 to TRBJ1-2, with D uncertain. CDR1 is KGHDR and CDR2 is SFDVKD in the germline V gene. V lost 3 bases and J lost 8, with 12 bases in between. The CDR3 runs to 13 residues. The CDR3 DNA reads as TGTGCCACCAGTGATGTCCATGAGGGAGGCTACACCTTC. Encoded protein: CATSDVHEGGYTF.